The T cell receptor beta chain described here comes from a study of CD8 T cells in ankylosing spondylitis. Study-wide results and caveats: Reportedly, matched ankylosing spondylitis synovial fluid was significantly enriched for disease-linked clones. In the blood and synovial fluid of reactive arthritis, some motif variants had been previously reported.

5'-RACE, quantitative and with molecular barcodes, yielded the TCR beta libraries. TCRdb fed the 5' RACE reads into MiXCR, producing one record per CDR3 protein. The table lists roughly 160,000 distinct CDR3 sequences, around 9.6% of them singletons. This CDR3 is built from 11 residues. Germline V gene data show CDR1 as DFQATT and CDR2 as SNEGSKA (reference sequence). V gave up 7 bases and J gave up 4 bases, with 8 bases separating them. This clonotype was detected only a few times. The antigen is undetermined. Specimen: blood, either unsorted or a sorted T cell fraction (not recorded which). The origin of this receptor is a female donor with ankylosing spondylitis or in good health (not recorded which). The chain has TRBV20-1 and TRBJ1-3, with D unclear. CDR3 sequence (DNA): TGCAGTGGTTTATGGGGAAACACCATATATTTT. This codes for CSGLWGNTIYF.